This T cell receptor (beta chain) was captured in a study of T cell repertoires in cytomegalovirus infection. Overall study: The public TCR beta signatures pointed to both CMV infection and matching HLA type. Regarding the study as a whole: In two of eight donors, the top clonotype was HLA-C-restricted CMV-specific.

On this clonotype itself: Its target is unknown.

TCRdb ran MiXCR on the reads and lists one entry per CDR3 protein. There are approximately 700,000 distinct CDR3 sequences in the sample; about a third occur only once, and 2.8% lies in the top ten. V dropped 4 bases and J dropped 4; count of bases not matched to a gene: 4. Germline loops: CDR1 SGHKS, CDR2 YYEKEE (reference sequence). This CDR3 contains 14 residues. The sequence came from a human donor in good health (CMV status not recorded). Some clones in this sample may be carry-over from other donors' samples. The rearrangement links TRBV5-5 to TRBJ2-3, with 9 bases identical to TRBD1. Sequencing was done on a sample of PBMCs. The CDR3 DNA is TGTGCCAGCAGCGGGACAGGGAGGGCAGATACGCAGTATTTT. It is translated as CASSGTGRADTQYF. The whole variable domain, remainder taken from reference TRBV5-5 and TRBJ2-3, is DAGVTQSPTHLIKTRGQQVTLRCSPISGHKSVSWYQQVLGQGPQFIFQYYEKEERGRGNFPDRFSARQFPNYSSELNVNALLLGDSALYLCASSGTGRADTQYFGPGTRLTVL.